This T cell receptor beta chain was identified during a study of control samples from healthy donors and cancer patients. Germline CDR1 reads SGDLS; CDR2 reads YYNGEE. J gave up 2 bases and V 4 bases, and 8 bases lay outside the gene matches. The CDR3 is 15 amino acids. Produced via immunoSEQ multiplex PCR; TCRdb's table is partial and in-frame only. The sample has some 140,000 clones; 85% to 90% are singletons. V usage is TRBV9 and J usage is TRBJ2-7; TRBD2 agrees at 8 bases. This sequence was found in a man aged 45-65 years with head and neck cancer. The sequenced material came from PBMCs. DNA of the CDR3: TGTGCCAGCAGCCCCCGGATCGGGAGGGCCTACGAGCAGTACTTC. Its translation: CASSPRIGRAYEQYF.